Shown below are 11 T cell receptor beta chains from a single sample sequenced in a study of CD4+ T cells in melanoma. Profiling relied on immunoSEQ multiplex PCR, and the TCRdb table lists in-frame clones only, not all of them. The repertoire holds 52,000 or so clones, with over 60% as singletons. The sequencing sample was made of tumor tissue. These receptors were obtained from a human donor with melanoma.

The CDR3 here is CASSQALSSGANVLTF. CDR3 in DNA: TGTGCCAGCAGCCAAGCTTTGAGCTCTGGGGCCAACGTCCTGACTTTC. The rearrangement links TRBV14 to TRBJ2-6; D remains unclear. The CDR3 totals 16 residues. CDR1 is SGHDN and CDR2 is FVKESK in the germline V gene. V gave up 1 base and J gave up 0 bases, with 7 bases separating them.

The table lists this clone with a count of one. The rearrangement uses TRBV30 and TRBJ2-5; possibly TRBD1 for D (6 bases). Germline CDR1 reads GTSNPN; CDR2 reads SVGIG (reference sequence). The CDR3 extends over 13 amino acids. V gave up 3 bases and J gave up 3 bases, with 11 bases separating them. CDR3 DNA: TGTGCCTGGAGCCAGGGGATGGAAGAGACCCAGTACTTC. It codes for CAWSQGMEETQYF.

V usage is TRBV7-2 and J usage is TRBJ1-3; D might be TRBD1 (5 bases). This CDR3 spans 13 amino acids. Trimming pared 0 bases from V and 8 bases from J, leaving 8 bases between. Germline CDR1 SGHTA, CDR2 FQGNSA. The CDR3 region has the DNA TGTGCCAGCAGCTTAGCAGGGGCCGACACCATATATTTT. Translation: CASSLAGADTIYF.

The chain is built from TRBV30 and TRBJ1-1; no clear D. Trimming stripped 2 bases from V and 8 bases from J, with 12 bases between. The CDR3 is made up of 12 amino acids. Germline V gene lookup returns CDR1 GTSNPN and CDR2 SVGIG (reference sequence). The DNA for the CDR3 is TGTGCCTGGAGTCCACTAGGGCCCGAAGCTTTCTTT. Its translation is CAWSPLGPEAFF.

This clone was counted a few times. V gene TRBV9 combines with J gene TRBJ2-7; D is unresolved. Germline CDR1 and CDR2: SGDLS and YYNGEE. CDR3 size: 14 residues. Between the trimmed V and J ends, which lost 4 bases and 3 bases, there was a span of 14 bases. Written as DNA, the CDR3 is TGTGCCAGCAGCCCCAACAACAGATTCTACGAGCAGTACTTC. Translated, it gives CASSPNNRFYEQYF. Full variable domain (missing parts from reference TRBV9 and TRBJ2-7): DSGVTQTPKHLITATGQRVTLRCSPRSGDLSVYWYQQSLDQGLQFLIQYYNGEERAKGNILERFSAQQFPDLHSELNLSSLELGDSALYFCASSPNNRFYEQYFGPGTRLTVT.

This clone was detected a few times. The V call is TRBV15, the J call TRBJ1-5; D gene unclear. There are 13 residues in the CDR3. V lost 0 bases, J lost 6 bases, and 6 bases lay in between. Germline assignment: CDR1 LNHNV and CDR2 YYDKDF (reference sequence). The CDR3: CATSRDASQPQHF. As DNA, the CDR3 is TGTGCCACCAGCAGAGATGCGAGTCAGCCCCAGCATTTT.

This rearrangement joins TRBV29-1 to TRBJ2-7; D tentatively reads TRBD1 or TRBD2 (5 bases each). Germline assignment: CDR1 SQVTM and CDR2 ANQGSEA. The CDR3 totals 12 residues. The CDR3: CGTSDGSYEQYF. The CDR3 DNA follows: TGCGGGACCTCGGACGGGTCCTACGAGCAGTACTTC.

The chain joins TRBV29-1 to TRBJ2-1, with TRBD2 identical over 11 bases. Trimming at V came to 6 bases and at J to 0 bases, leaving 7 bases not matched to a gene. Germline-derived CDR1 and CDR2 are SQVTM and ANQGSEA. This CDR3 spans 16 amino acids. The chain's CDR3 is CSVGIAGGLSYNEQFF. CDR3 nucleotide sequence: TGCAGCGTGGGTATAGCGGGGGGGCTCTCCTACAATGAGCAGTTCTTC.

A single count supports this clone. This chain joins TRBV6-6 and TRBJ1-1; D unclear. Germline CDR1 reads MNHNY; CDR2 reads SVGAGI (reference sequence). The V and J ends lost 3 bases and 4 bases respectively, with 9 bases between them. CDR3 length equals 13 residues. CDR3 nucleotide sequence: TGTGCCAGCAGTTATAGCCAATCCACTGAAGCTTTCTTT. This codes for CASSYSQSTEAFF.

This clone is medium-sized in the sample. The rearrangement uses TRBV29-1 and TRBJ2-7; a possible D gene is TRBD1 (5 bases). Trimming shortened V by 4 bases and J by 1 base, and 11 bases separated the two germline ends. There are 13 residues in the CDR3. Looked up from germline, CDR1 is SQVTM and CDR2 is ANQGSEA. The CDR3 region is CSVVPSGSYEQYF. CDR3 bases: TGCAGCGTTGTACCCTCAGGGTCCTACGAGCAGTACTTC.

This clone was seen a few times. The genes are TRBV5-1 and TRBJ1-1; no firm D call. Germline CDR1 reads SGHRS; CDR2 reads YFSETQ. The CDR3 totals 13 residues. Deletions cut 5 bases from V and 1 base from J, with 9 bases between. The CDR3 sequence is CASRFTRNTEAFF. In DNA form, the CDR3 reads TGCGCCAGCAGGTTTACAAGGAACACTGAAGCTTTCTTT.